The 8 T cell receptor beta chains below all came from one sample that was sequenced in a study of blood T cell repertoires in COVID-19 (dated by TCRdb to the early 2020s). The library was obtained by the immunoSEQ multiplex PCR assay. TCRdb re-hosts the immuneACCESS table, in-frame sequences only. Its copies lack some clones; in the studies checked, an unresolved V gene accounts for under half of them, and the cause for the rest is not known. This sample comprises around 250,000 clones, 70% to 90% of them detected only once. 6.2% of the sample is taken by the ten largest. Material for sequencing was peripheral blood. Receptors originate from a man between 60 and 70 years old with acute or convalescent COVID-19.

This clone occurred many times. The rearrangement joins TRBV4-2 to TRBJ1-1, with D uncertain. V was clipped by 0 bases and J by 1 base, with 9 bases between them. The CDR3 covers 15 residues. CDR1 and CDR2 from the germline V gene are LGHNA and YNFKEQ. CDR3 bases: TGTGCCAGCAGCCAAGATCCACCGGGGAACACTGAAGCTTTCTTT. Its translation is CASSQDPPGNTEAFF.

This chain connects TRBV15 to TRBJ2-6; possible D gene TRBD1, 6 bases. The CDR3 runs to 17 residues. Germline values: CDR1 LNHNV, CDR2 YYDKDF (reference sequence). V lost 8 bases and J lost 3, with 20 bases in between. The CDR3 loop is CATGETRWGHGANVLTF. In nucleotides, the CDR3 is TGTGCCACCGGAGAAACCCGATGGGGGCATGGGGCCAACGTCCTGACTTTC.

The gene calls are TRBV5-1 and TRBJ1-6, with 7 nucleotides matching TRBD1. The CDR3 loop spans 16 amino acids. Germline values: CDR1 SGHRS, CDR2 YFSETQ. The V and J ends lost 4 bases and 4 bases, in that order; junction bases with no gene match: 8. Written as DNA, the CDR3 is TGCGCCAGCAGCCGGACAGGTCCGGAATATAATTCACCCCTCCACTTT. It yields the protein CASSRTGPEYNSPLHF.

This clone appeared a few times. This chain links TRBV7-2 with TRBJ1-3, with 8 bases lining up with TRBD1. The CDR3 spans 13 residues. The germline gives CDR1 SGHTA, CDR2 FQGNSA. V trimming: 3 bases; J trimming: 9 bases; junction bases outside the gene matches: 4. The CDR3 sequence: CASSFPGTGTIYF. The CDR3 region has the DNA TGTGCCAGCAGCTTCCCGGGGACAGGCACCATATATTTT. The entire variable domain, with the rest obtained from reference TRBV7-2 and TRBJ1-3, is as follows: GAGVSQSPSNKVTEKGKDVELRCDPISGHTALYWYRQSLGQGLEFLIYFQGNSAPDKSGLPSDRFSAERTGGSVSTLTIQRTQQEDSAVYLCASSFPGTGTIYFGEGSWLTVV.

The J gene is TRBJ2-2, the V gene TRBV19; 7 bases line up with TRBD1. CDR3 length equals 16 residues. Germline CDR1 and CDR2: LNHDA and SQIVND (reference sequence). Trimming took 2 bases from V and 4 from J; bases not matched to a gene: 7. This CDR3 is CASSIRGQRGTGELFF. CDR3 nucleotide sequence: TGTGCCAGTAGTATACGGGGACAGCGTGGCACCGGGGAGCTGTTTTTT.

The table lists this clone with a few counts. The chain employs TRBV4-3 and TRBJ1-6, with D possibly TRBD1 on 5 matching bases. The CDR3 length is 13 residues. V was trimmed by 1 base and J by 9 bases, leaving 7 bases between them. Germline CDR1 reads LGHNA; CDR2 reads YSLEER. CDR3 in amino acids: CASSQGGGSPLHF. The CDR3 DNA follows: TGCGCCAGCAGCCAAGGGGGGGGTTCACCCCTCCACTTT.

V usage is TRBV7-2 and J usage is TRBJ2-2; possibly TRBD1 for D (5 bases). V lost 3 bases and J lost 7, with 15 bases in between. This CDR3 spans 15 amino acids. Germline V CDR1 and CDR2: SGHTA, FQGNSA. The CDR3 protein is CASSLDTRRGGELFF. The DNA of the CDR3 is TGTGCCAGCAGCTTGGACACCCGAAGGGGCGGGGAGCTGTTTTTT.

The chain uses TRBV19 and TRBJ2-5; tentative D call: TRBD2 (6 bases). Trimming took 5 bases from V and 5 from J, leaving 21 bases between them. The V gene's germline CDR1 is LNHDA and CDR2 SQIVND (reference sequence). The CDR3 is 16 amino acids. The CDR3 sequence: CASSWSVSGVRETQYF. The CDR3 DNA is TGTGCCAGTAGTTGGTCCGTATCGGGAGTTAGGGAGACCCAGTACTTC.